One and the same sample provided the 7 T cell receptor beta chains below, sequenced in a study of tumor-infiltrating lymphocytes in oesophageal squamous cell carcinoma. TCRdb itself ran the PCR reads through MiXCR, one entry per CDR3 protein. This table holds about 20,000 distinct CDR3 sequences, 30% to 50% found once. Sequencing used blood. The source of these receptors is a male donor with esophageal squamous cell carcinoma.

This clonotype has more than one count but fewer than ten. A much larger clone lies one base from this, so it may be a read error. The chain links TRBV9 to TRBJ2-5; TRBD2 matches 8 bases. The germline V gene encodes CDR1 SGDLS and CDR2 YYNGEE. V was pared by 1 base and J by 11 bases, with 16 bases of the junction left unmatched. The CDR3 extends over 16 amino acids. CDR3 sequence: CASSVNSGSVKNEQYF. CDR3 sequence (DNA): TGTGCCAGCAGCGTAAACAGCGGGAGTGTTAAGAATGAGCAGTACTTC. Variable domain in full (rest from reference TRBV9 and TRBJ2-5): DSGVTQTPKHLITATGQRVTLRCSPRSGDLSVYWYQQSLDQGLQFLIQYYNGEERAKGNILERFSAQQFPDLHSELNLSSLELGDSALYFCASSVNSGSVKNEQYFGPGTRLLVL.

This clonotype was picked up a small number of times. This chain links TRBV12-3 or TRBV12-4 with TRBJ1-1; D is uncertain. The CDR3 is 12 residues long. The V and J ends lost 3 bases and 11 bases respectively, with 13 bases between them. The CDR3 reads CASSFKSFVAFF. As DNA, the CDR3 is TGTGCCAGCAGTTTTAAGTCCTTTGTTGCTTTCTTT.

The chain has TRBV7-3 and TRBJ2-7; 9 bases agree with TRBD1. The better agreement between TRBJ2-1 and the DNA end casts doubt on the J call. Germline lookup yields CDR1 SGHTA and CDR2 FQGTGA. CDR3 length: 14 amino acids. The CDR3 DNA reads TGTGCCAGCAGCTTAGGACAGGGGCTAAATGAGCAGTTCTTC. It encodes CASSLGQGLNEQFF.

This clonotype has a count of ten or more. The chain combines TRBV6-1 with TRBJ1-5; 9 bases agree with TRBD1. CDR3 length: 15 amino acids. Germline V gene data show CDR1 as MNHNS and CDR2 as SASEGT. The trim removed 5 bases at V and 6 bases at J, leaving 8 bases unmatched. The CDR3 is CASSFDPGQGQPQHF. DNA of the CDR3: TGTGCCAGCAGTTTTGATCCGGGACAGGGTCAGCCCCAGCATTTT.

About this clonotype: One end of the junction is discordant with germline, which a read error may explain. V gene TRBV27 combines with J gene TRBJ2-3; D tentatively fits TRBD1 or TRBD2 (5 bases each). Per the germline V gene, CDR1 is MNHEY and CDR2 is SMNVEV (reference sequence). The CDR3 contains 14 residues. The CDR3 here is CASSLPTPGATPYF. The CDR3 coding sequence is TGTGCCAGCAGTTTACCCACACCCGGGGCCACCCCCTACTTC.

This chain links TRBV7-9 with TRBJ2-7; 10 bases are shared with TRBD1. This CDR3 region has 16 residues. Germline V gene data show CDR1 as SEHNR and CDR2 as FQNEAQ (reference sequence). With 5 bases clipped from V and 9 bases from J, the junction kept 16 bases outside the gene matches. The chain's CDR3 is CASSPGTGVFRDTQYF. The CDR3 DNA reads TGTGCCAGCAGCCCTGGGACAGGGGTATTTAGAGATACGCAGTACTTC.

This clonotype was observed many times. The chain carries TRBV5-1 and TRBJ1-2; 8 bases are a match to TRBD1. The CDR3 extends over 14 amino acids. CDR1 is SGHRS, CDR2 YFSETQ, per germline. V was pared by 5 bases and J by 8 bases, with 11 bases of the junction left unmatched. In DNA, the CDR3 is TGCGCCAGCAGTCGGGCCCAGGGGGCGGGCGGCTACACCTTC. This encodes CASSRAQGAGGYTF.